A single sample gave rise to the 19 T cell receptor beta chains below, sequenced in a study of beta chain features in type 1 diabetes. Expressed TCRB transcripts were sequenced because the isolated RNA had all been reverse transcribed beforehand. TCRdb's copy holds only in-frame clones and misses some; the assay was immunoSEQ multiplex PCR. This table has approximately 160,000 clones, over 7.5% appearing once. Sequenced input: central memory CD4+ T cells from blood. These receptors came from a man younger than 30 in good health.

This clone was observed a few times. This sequence joins TRBV5-6 and TRBJ2-3; D is undetermined. Trimming cost V 1 base and J 0 bases, with 6 bases left between them. The CDR3 has 14 amino acids. Germline CDR1 is SGHDT and CDR2 is YYEEEE. Here the CDR3 reads CASSLIQSTDTQYF. CDR3 in DNA: TGTGCCAGCAGCTTGATACAGAGCACAGATACGCAGTATTTT.

This clone was counted between two and nine times. The chain employs TRBV11-2 and TRBJ2-7; 7 bases align to TRBD1. The CDR3 covers 12 residues. Trimming took 5 bases from V and 4 from J; bases not matched to a gene: 2. Germline V gene sequence: CDR1 SGHAT, CDR2 FQNNGV. The CDR3 nucleotides are TGTGCCAGCAGCCGGACAGGATACGAGCAGTACTTC. Its protein product is CASSRTGYEQYF.

This clone was seen only a few times. This rearrangement joins TRBV28 to TRBJ2-5; perhaps TRBD1 as D (5 bases). The CDR3 length is 14 residues. The germline CDR1 and CDR2 sequences are MDHEN and SYDVKM. The germline V and J ends were trimmed by 6 bases and 5 bases, with 16 bases remaining between them. The CDR3 bases are TGTGCCAGCAGCCGACGGCAGGGAAGGGAGACCCAGTACTTC. Residues: CASSRRQGRETQYF.

This clone was seen more than once but under ten times. The V and J genes are TRBV14 and TRBJ2-6; D possibly corresponds to TRBD2 (6 bases). V lost 4 bases and J lost 0, with 10 bases in between. Germline loops: CDR1 SGHDN, CDR2 FVKESK. The CDR3 has 16 amino acids. As DNA, the CDR3 is TGTGCCAGCAGCCGAGACGGGAGCTCTGGGGCCAACGTCCTGACTTTC. Translation: CASSRDGSSGANVLTF.

In regard to this clone: This sample also contains other DNA sequences that code for the same CDR3. This sequence joins TRBV5-1 and TRBJ2-1; TRBD2 agrees at 11 bases. The germline CDR1 and CDR2 sequences are SGHRS and YFSETQ. Germline trimming cut 0 bases from V and 4 bases from J; bases unmatched to any gene: 0. The CDR3 runs 15 residues. The CDR3 DNA sequence: TGCGCCAGCAGCTTGGGGACTAGCGGGTACAATGAGCAGTTCTTC. Its protein product is CASSLGTSGYNEQFF.

The chain has TRBV6-6 and TRBJ2-7; a possible D gene is TRBD1 (6 bases). Per germline, CDR1 MNHNY and CDR2 SVGAGI (reference sequence). This CDR3 has 14 amino acids. Trimming removed 2 bases from V and 3 bases from J, with 11 bases in between. For the CDR3, the DNA is TGTGCCAGCAGTTACGAGGGACAAGACTACGAGCAGTACTTC. Protein product: CASSYEGQDYEQYF.

V usage is TRBV9 and J usage is TRBJ2-1, with TRBD2 matching 11 bases. The V segment lost 0 bases and the J segment 6 bases; nucleotides outside the gene matches: 5. Germline V gives CDR1 SGDLS, CDR2 YYNGEE. The CDR3 consists of 16 residues. The DNA of the CDR3 is TGTGCCAGCAGCGTAGCTGGGACTAGCGGCCCCAATGAGCAGTTCTTC. Amino acids: CASSVAGTSGPNEQFF.

This clone was found a few times. This sample includes further DNA sequences coding for the same CDR3. The rearrangement uses TRBV9 and TRBJ2-5, with TRBD2 identical over 11 bases. V shed 4 bases and J 2 bases; nucleotides not matched to a gene: 4. This CDR3 is 15 amino acids long. From germline, CDR1 is SGDLS and CDR2 YYNGEE. CDR3 bases: TGTGCCAGCAGCCTCGGGACTAGCGGTCAAGAGACCCAGTACTTC. Translated, it gives CASSLGTSGQETQYF.

This clone was detected only once. This rearrangement joins TRBV30 to TRBJ1-5; no clear D. The germline gives CDR1 GTSNPN, CDR2 SVGIG (reference sequence). V was pared by 0 bases and J by 7 bases, with 10 bases between. The CDR3 is 13 residues long. CDR3 sequence reads: CAWSVHGYQPQHF. Written as DNA, the CDR3 is TGTGCCTGGAGTGTACATGGTTACCAGCCCCAGCATTTT.

This chain links TRBV4-3 with TRBJ2-7; 8 bases match TRBD2. Germline trimming cut 0 bases from V and 3 bases from J; bases unmatched to any gene: 10. CDR1 LGHNA and CDR2 YSLEER come from the germline V gene. This CDR3 has 17 amino acids. The CDR3 nucleotides are TGCGCCAGCAGCCAAGAGGGTACGGCGGGGGGCCTCTACGAGCAGTACTTC. Translation: CASSQEGTAGGLYEQYF.

The chain is built from TRBV19 and TRBJ2-1; 8 bases fit TRBD2. CDR1 and CDR2 (germline): LNHDA, SQIVND (reference sequence). Unmatched junction bases numbered 10, after V lost 2 bases and J lost 4 bases. The CDR3 has 17 amino acids. CDR3 amino acids: CASSIIGASGFYNEQFF. In DNA form, the CDR3 reads TGTGCCAGTAGTATAATCGGGGCTAGCGGGTTTTACAATGAGCAGTTCTTC.

There are a few counts of this clone. The chain uses TRBV5-1 and TRBJ2-7; 9 bases are a match to TRBD1. J gave up 7 bases and V 0 bases, and 8 bases lay outside the gene matches. The CDR3 loop spans 15 amino acids. Germline loops: CDR1 SGHRS, CDR2 YFSETQ. The CDR3 coding sequence is TGCGCCAGCAGCTTGGGAAGGACAGGGGTGGAGGAGCAGTACTTC. Its protein product is CASSLGRTGVEEQYF.

The rearrangement uses TRBV5-1 and TRBJ1-1; the D is unclear. The V end lost 4 bases, the J end lost 3 bases, and 10 bases lay between the germline ends. The CDR3 is made up of 13 amino acids. Germline lookup yields CDR1 SGHRS and CDR2 YFSETQ. CDR3 sequence (DNA): TGCGCCAGCAGCCCAACCGGGGACACTGAAGCTTTCTTT. Amino acids: CASSPTGDTEAFF. The whole variable domain, remainder taken from reference TRBV5-1 and TRBJ1-1, is KAGVTQTPRYLIKTRGQQVTLSCSPISGHRSVSWYQQTPGQGLQFLFEYFSETQRNKGNFPGRFSGRQFSNSRSEMNVSTLELGDSALYLCASSPTGDTEAFFGQGTRLTVV.

In its sample, this clone was seen many times. V is TRBV5-1 and J is TRBJ1-1; D ambiguous. Between the trimmed V and J ends, which lost 6 bases and 3 bases, there was a span of 12 bases. Germline lookup yields CDR1 SGHRS and CDR2 YFSETQ. The CDR3 runs to 13 residues. CDR3 protein: CASKRPMDTEAFF. CDR3 coding DNA: TGCGCCAGCAAGCGGCCTATGGACACTGAAGCTTTCTTT.

The CDR3 bases are TGTGCCTGGAGTGGAGGGGGAAGTGAAGCTTTCTTT. Encoded protein: CAWSGGGSEAFF. J is TRBJ1-1 and V is TRBV30; possibly TRBD1 for D (6 bases). Looked up from germline, CDR1 is GTSNPN and CDR2 is SVGIG (reference sequence). Trimming stripped 1 base from V and 7 bases from J, with 10 bases between. The CDR3 has 12 residues.

This clone was counted between two and nine times. V usage is TRBV10-3 and J usage is TRBJ1-2; 8 bases are shared with TRBD1. The CDR3 is 14 residues long. The germline V gene encodes CDR1 ENHRY and CDR2 SYGVKD. J lost 1 base, V lost 11 bases, and 9 bases had no gene match. In DNA form, the CDR3 reads TGTGCCTCTCGACAGGGGTATAGTAACTATGGCTACACCTTC. Its translation is CASRQGYSNYGYTF.

This clone appeared a few times. The chain has TRBV29-1 and TRBJ2-1; 14 positions match TRBD2. From germline, CDR1 is SQVTM and CDR2 ANQGSEA. There are 16 residues in the CDR3. The junction had 8 bases not matched to a gene; V was cut back by 5 bases and J by 5 bases. CDR3: CSVTGLAGGHHNEQFF. CDR3 in DNA: TGCAGCGTTACCGGACTAGCGGGAGGTCACCACAATGAGCAGTTCTTC.

The V and J genes are TRBV29-1 and TRBJ2-2, with TRBD1 matching over 8 bases. Germline trimming cut 6 bases from V and 1 base from J; bases unmatched to any gene: 4. There are 14 residues in the CDR3. Germline-derived CDR1 and CDR2 are SQVTM and ANQGSEA. The CDR3 reads CSVFGTGNTGELFF. CDR3 nucleotides: TGCAGCGTCTTCGGGACAGGGAACACCGGGGAGCTGTTTTTT.

The chain carries TRBV27 and TRBJ1-2, with a tentative D call TRBD1 (6 bases). The CDR3 is made up of 14 amino acids. V lost 6 bases and J 4 bases, leaving 15 bases between the germline ends. Germline V lookup: CDR1 MNHEY, CDR2 SMNVEV (reference sequence). This CDR3 is CASSPMDSFYGYTF. The CDR3 DNA follows: TGTGCCAGCAGCCCTATGGACAGTTTCTATGGCTACACCTTC.